The T cell receptor beta chain described here comes from a study of neoadjuvant anti-PD-1 for oral cavity cancer. The table came from immunoSEQ multiplex PCR; TCRdb's copy has only in-frame clones and leaves some out. Altogether around 81,000 clones are present, about four fifths being singletons, with the ten largest covering over 3%. The length of the CDR3 is 15 residues. J was trimmed by 4 bases and V by 8 bases; bases with no gene match: 7. In germline, CDR1 is ENHRY, CDR2 SYGVKD. The sequencing used PBMCs, collected before nivolumab (anti-PD-1) treatment. The chain is built from TRBV10-3 and TRBJ2-2; 10 positions agree with TRBD1. This sequence was found in a person between 35 and 79 years old with oral cavity squamous cell carcinoma. The CDR3 protein is CAIGRGTGVTGELFF. As DNA, the CDR3 is TGTGCCATCGGAAGGGGGACAGGGGTCACCGGGGAGCTGTTTTTT.